The text below deals with one TCR beta chain. CDR3 size: 16 residues. Sequencing was performed with immunoSEQ multiplex PCR; in TCRdb, only in-frame clones are kept and a portion is missing. The table shows 70,000 or so clones, with about 85% occurring only once. The sample originates from a study of blood T cell repertoires in COVID-19. Looking at the study overall: Donors in the United States, Italy and Spain gave samples during acute or convalescent COVID-19.

V usage is TRBV21-1 and J usage is TRBJ2-3; the table's D call of TRBD2 was not tested on the DNA. TRBV21-1 is marked as a pseudogene. This receptor was identified in an elderly man with acute or convalescent COVID-19. Sequencing was carried out using peripheral blood. Written as DNA, the CDR3 is TGTGCCAGCATTCTAGCGGGAGGGCCCTCAGTGGATACGCAGTATTTT. Its translation is CASILAGGPSVDTQYF.